Each of the 28 T cell receptor beta chains below was sequenced from the same sample in a study of T cell responses to AZD1222 COVID-19 vaccine. Using immunoSEQ multiplex PCR, the repertoire was profiled, and TCRdb retains in-frame clones only, with some absent. The sample records roughly 130,000 clones, roughly 90% being singletons. The material sequenced was peripheral blood, taken on day 0 of AZD1222 vaccination. Source of these receptors: an adult in good health.

The rearrangement uses TRBV11-2 and TRBJ1-2; TRBD1 is a possible D gene (5 bases). Trimming left V 5 bases short and J 6 bases short, with 19 bases between. CDR3 length equals 15 residues. Looked up from germline, CDR1 is SGHAT and CDR2 is FQNNGV. CDR3 sequence: CASSPWTKPLDGYTF. CDR3 coding DNA: TGTGCCAGCAGCCCATGGACAAAACCGTTGGATGGCTACACCTTC.

The chain combines TRBV19 with TRBJ2-2, with D unresolved. The V end was cut by 3 bases, the J end by 0 bases, with 17 bases between. The CDR3 has 18 residues. Germline V lookup: CDR1 LNHDA, CDR2 SQIVND (reference sequence). CDR3 DNA: TGTGCCAGTAGTATGTCCAGAGGTATTCTCCCGAACACCGGGGAGCTGTTTTTT. Protein product: CASSMSRGILPNTGELFF.

This chain uses TRBV7-3 with TRBJ2-2; D remains unclear. This CDR3 comprises 16 residues. Germline assignment: CDR1 SGHTA and CDR2 FQGTGA. The V end lost 5 bases, the J end lost 0 bases, and 13 bases lay between the germline ends. CDR3 loop: CASSPRPYANTGELFF. The CDR3 DNA reads as TGTGCCAGCAGCCCTAGACCCTACGCGAACACCGGGGAGCTGTTTTTT.

This chain joins TRBV9 and TRBJ2-7; D is ambiguous. V was pared by 4 bases and J by 2 bases, with 16 bases between. Germline CDR1 and CDR2: SGDLS and YYNGEE. The CDR3 loop spans 15 amino acids. CDR3 amino acids: CASSQHVESPYEQYF. CDR3 sequence (DNA): TGTGCCAGCAGCCAACACGTGGAGTCCCCCTACGAGCAGTACTTC.

This clone was found once. CDR3 sequence: CASSLRLGNYGYTF. The CDR3 bases are TGCGCCAGCAGCTTGCGGCTAGGGAACTATGGCTACACCTTC. The chain combines TRBV5-1 with TRBJ1-2; the D is unclear. The CDR3 covers 14 residues. V dropped 1 base and J dropped 2 bases, with 9 bases sitting between them. Germline V lookup: CDR1 SGHRS, CDR2 YFSETQ.

The rearrangement joins TRBV7-2 to TRBJ1-4; TRBD1 aligns across 7 bases. The germline V gene encodes CDR1 SGHTA and CDR2 FQGNSA. Losses at the gene ends were 5 bases for V and 1 base for J; bases not matched to a gene: 7. CDR3 length: 16 residues. The DNA for the CDR3 is TGTGCCAGCAGCCCAGACAGGGAGGGAACTAATGAAAAACTGTTTTTT. Translated, it gives CASSPDREGTNEKLFF.

The genes are TRBV5-6 and TRBJ1-2; D is perhaps TRBD1 (5 bases). Deletions cut 2 bases from V and 8 bases from J, with 16 bases between. The germline CDR1 and CDR2 sequences are SGHDT and YYEEEE. This CDR3 is built from 14 residues. This chain's CDR3 is CASSFLGGDQGYTF. CDR3 bases: TGTGCCAGCAGCTTTTTGGGGGGTGATCAGGGCTACACCTTC. Full variable domain (remainder filled in from reference TRBV5-6 and TRBJ1-2): DAGVTQSPTHLIKTRGQQVTLRCSPKSGHDTVSWYQQALGQGPQFIFQYYEEEERQRGNFPDRFSGHQFPNYSSELNVNALLLGDSALYLCASSFLGGDQGYTFGSGTRLTVV.

The genes are TRBV11-2 and TRBJ1-3; D might be TRBD1 (6 bases). This CDR3 region has 17 residues. The V end was cut by 0 bases, the J end by 0 bases, with 12 bases between. Germline-derived CDR1 and CDR2 are SGHAT and FQNNGV. CDR3 nucleotides: TGTGCCAGCAGCTTAGATAGGGGGACTTTCTCTGGAAACACCATATATTTT. Its translation is CASSLDRGTFSGNTIYF.

V is TRBV19 and J is TRBJ2-5; TRBD2 matches at 7 bases. Germline CDR1 and CDR2: LNHDA and SQIVND (reference sequence). The CDR3 has 15 amino acids. After removal of 7 bases from V and 2 bases from J, the junction contained 10 bases not matched to a gene. The CDR3 coding sequence is TGTGCCAGTACTCCGACTAGCTGGCCTCAAGAGACCCAGTACTTC. This codes for CASTPTSWPQETQYF.

The chain combines TRBV18 with TRBJ2-7; the D is unclear. The CDR3 consists of 14 residues. The ends were cut back, 0 bases at V and 3 bases at J, with 9 bases in the middle. Germline V gene lookup returns CDR1 KGHSH and CDR2 LQKENI. CDR3: CASSPPLGIYEQYF. The CDR3 DNA reads as TGTGCCAGCTCACCACCCCTTGGCATCTACGAGCAGTACTTC.

This rearrangement joins TRBV7-9 to TRBJ2-1; TRBD2 matches at 10 bases. The V gene's germline CDR1 is SEHNR and CDR2 FQNEAQ (reference sequence). CDR3 size: 16 residues. The J segment lost 5 bases and the V segment lost 5 bases, leaving 9 bases of the junction unmatched. The CDR3: CASSLHSGRPDNEQFF. The CDR3 coding sequence is TGTGCCAGCAGCCTGCATAGCGGGAGGCCCGACAATGAGCAGTTCTTC.

This clone has only one observation. J is TRBJ1-3 and V is TRBV19; D not resolved. V lost 4 bases to trimming and J lost 0 bases, with 7 bases between them. CDR3 length: 14 amino acids. CDR1 and CDR2 from the germline V gene are LNHDA and SQIVND (reference sequence). This CDR3 reads CASSNLGSGNTIYF. DNA for the CDR3: TGTGCCAGTAGTAACTTGGGCTCTGGAAACACCATATATTTT.

The chain combines TRBV7-2 with TRBJ2-1; the match to TRBD2 covers 7 bases. J lost 13 bases, V lost 4 bases, and 7 bases had no gene match. The CDR3 is 12 residues long. In germline, CDR1 is SGHTA, CDR2 FQGNSA. DNA for the CDR3: TGTGCCAGCAGCTCCGGACTAGATAATCAGTTCTTC. Encoded protein: CASSSGLDNQFF.

This clone appeared a single time. The rearrangement joins TRBV30 to TRBJ1-3; the D gene is possibly TRBD1 (6 bases). V was trimmed by 3 bases and J by 0 bases, leaving 12 bases between them. Germline values: CDR1 GTSNPN, CDR2 SVGIG (reference sequence). The CDR3 runs to 15 residues. CDR3 DNA sequence: TGTGCCTGGAGCACCGGACAGCACTCTGGAAACACCATATATTTT. As protein: CAWSTGQHSGNTIYF. Full variable domain (rest looked up from reference TRBV30 and TRBJ1-3): SQTIHQWPATLVQPVGSPLSLECTVEGTSNPNLYWYRQAAGRGLQLLFYSVGIGQISSEVPQNLSASRPQDRQFILSSKKLLLSDSGFYLCAWSTGQHSGNTIYFGEGSWLTVV.

The genes are TRBV3-1 (or the pseudogene TRBV3-2) and TRBJ2-1; tentatively, D is TRBD2 (5 bases). The CDR3 has 13 amino acids. Germline CDR1 reads LGHDT; CDR2 reads YNNKEL (reference sequence). Trimming removed 3 bases at V and 15 bases at J, with 18 bases between. Here the CDR3 DNA reads TGTGCCAGCAGCCAGTCAAGGGAGACGGCCTGGTTCTTC. Its translation is CASSQSRETAWFF.

The J gene is TRBJ1-1, the V gene TRBV3-1 (or the pseudogene TRBV3-2); perhaps TRBD1 as D (6 bases). V was pared by 7 bases and J by 4 bases, with 7 bases between. In germline, CDR1 is LGHDT, CDR2 YNNKEL (reference sequence). This CDR3 comprises 11 residues. The CDR3: CASKGGTEAFF. The CDR3 nucleotides are TGTGCCAGCAAGGGGGGCACTGAAGCTTTCTTT.

The V gene is TRBV6-1, the J gene TRBJ2-1; 8 positions agree with TRBD1. This CDR3 comprises 16 residues. The V segment lost 3 bases and the J segment 1 base; nucleotides outside the gene matches: 5. Germline values: CDR1 MNHNS, CDR2 SASEGT. CDR3 nucleotide sequence: TGTGCCAGCAGTGACAGGGGGCTCCCATCCTACAATGAGCAGTTCTTC. Translation: CASSDRGLPSYNEQFF.

The CDR3 bases are TGCGCCAGCAGCACCCAGGGTGTAACGGCCGGGGAGCTGTTTTTT. This translates into CASSTQGVTAGELFF. This sequence joins TRBV5-1 and TRBJ2-2; maybe TRBD1 (5 bases). V dropped 4 bases and J dropped 6 bases, with 16 bases sitting between them. Germline lookup yields CDR1 SGHRS and CDR2 YFSETQ. This CDR3 has 15 amino acids.

The CDR3 region is CASGLVLGGADLLLTF. As DNA, the CDR3 is TGTGCTAGTGGTTTGGTACTTGGGGGCGCCGACCTTCTTCTCACCTTC. The chain is built from TRBV12-5 and TRBJ1-2, with D possibly matching TRBD1 (6 bases). V lost 0 bases, J lost 13 bases, and 24 bases lay in between. The germline gives CDR1 LGHNT, CDR2 FRNRAP. The CDR3 contains 16 residues.

V usage is TRBV30 and J usage is TRBJ2-7; D is uncertain. Germline V gene data show CDR1 as GTSNPN and CDR2 as SVGIG (reference sequence). Trimming removed 5 bases at V and 7 bases at J, with 12 bases between. CDR3 length: 11 residues. The CDR3 nucleotides are TGTGCCTGGGGGGTTGGTAGGGAGCAGTACTTC. Its protein product is CAWGVGREQYF.

The chain employs TRBV4-1 and TRBJ1-1; D uncertain. V lost 4 bases and J lost 1, with 16 bases in between. Germline loops: CDR1 MGHRA, CDR2 YSYEKL. CDR3 length: 16 residues. The CDR3: CASSRGRTRANTEAFF. In DNA, the CDR3 is TGCGCCAGCAGCCGAGGACGGACTCGGGCGAACACTGAAGCTTTCTTT.

The rearrangement joins TRBV25-1 to TRBJ1-1, with 9 bases lining up with TRBD1. Germline values: CDR1 MGHDK, CDR2 SYGVNS. CDR3 length equals 14 residues. The trim removed 6 bases at V and 4 bases at J, leaving 6 bases unmatched. The CDR3 here is CASRETGGFTEAFF. Written as DNA, the CDR3 is TGTGCCAGCAGGGAAACAGGGGGCTTCACTGAAGCTTTCTTT.

In nucleotides, the CDR3 is TGTGCCACCAGCAGAGATCTCGCCCTCTACGAGCAGTACTTC. Amino acids: CATSRDLALYEQYF. The chain is built from TRBV15 and TRBJ2-7; D call uncertain. Germline loops: CDR1 LNHNV, CDR2 YYDKDF (reference sequence). V lost 0 bases, J lost 3 bases, and 9 bases lay in between. The CDR3 loop spans 14 amino acids.

The CDR3 DNA reads as TGCGCCAGCGCCGTGTCGGGGGCGCGGGGCTACACCTTC. Translated, it gives CASAVSGARGYTF. The V and J genes are TRBV10-2 and TRBJ1-2, with D maybe TRBD1 (6 bases). Germline V gene sequence: CDR1 WSHSY, CDR2 SAAADI. CDR3 length equals 13 residues. The V gene lost 8 bases and the J gene lost 8 bases, with 18 bases spanning the gap.

This chain links TRBV5-1 with TRBJ2-1, with 11 bases identical to TRBD2. The germline gives CDR1 SGHRS, CDR2 YFSETQ. V gave up 0 bases and J gave up 0 bases; unmatched junction bases: 5. The CDR3 is 18 residues long. CDR3 nucleotide sequence: TGCGCCAGCAGCTTGGGACTAGCGGGGCAGAGCTCCTACAATGAGCAGTTCTTC. Amino acid sequence: CASSLGLAGQSSYNEQFF. Variable domain in full (rest from reference TRBV5-1 and TRBJ2-1): KAGVTQTPRYLIKTRGQQVTLSCSPISGHRSVSWYQQTPGQGLQFLFEYFSETQRNKGNFPGRFSGRQFSNSRSEMNVSTLELGDSALYLCASSLGLAGQSSYNEQFFGPGTRLTVL.

The chain combines TRBV27 with TRBJ1-1; D remains ambiguous. Germline loops: CDR1 MNHEY, CDR2 SMNVEV (reference sequence). The CDR3 consists of 14 residues. V was shortened by 6 bases and J by 0 bases, with 11 bases between the two germline ends. In DNA form, the CDR3 reads TGTGCCAGCAGACGAATGGGAGTGAACACTGAAGCTTTCTTT. This encodes CASRRMGVNTEAFF.

This chain joins TRBV7-9 and TRBJ2-5, with unresolved D. V shed 5 bases and J shed 5 bases, with 12 bases lying between them. This CDR3 comprises 13 residues. Germline lookup yields CDR1 SEHNR and CDR2 FQNEAQ (reference sequence). The CDR3 here is CASSARPRETQYF. The CDR3 DNA reads TGTGCCAGCAGCGCCCGCCCTAGGGAGACCCAGTACTTC.

The rearrangement joins TRBV28 to TRBJ1-5, with a weak D call TRBD1 (6 bases). The CDR3 totals 11 residues. CDR1 MDHEN and CDR2 SYDVKM come from the germline V gene. Trimming stripped 6 bases from V and 8 bases from J, with 8 bases between. The CDR3 bases are TGTGCCAGCAGGGGGGCAAAGCCCCAGCATTTT. Its translation: CASRGAKPQHF.